This T cell receptor (beta chain) was observed in a study of T cell responses to AZD1222 COVID-19 vaccine. Per germline, CDR1 SNHLY and CDR2 FYNNEI. CDR3 size: 14 residues. Trimming cost V 2 bases and J 10 bases, with 15 bases left between them. Findings of the study overall: Rises in breadth and depth of Spike-specific TCRs came after two AZD1222 doses.

Only in-frame clones appear in the TCRdb table, and some are missing; sequencing was by immunoSEQ multiplex PCR. Of 110,000 to 150,000 clones listed, around 89% are singletons. In the case of this clone: Antigen unknown.

This chain uses TRBV2 with TRBJ2-1, with a weak D call TRBD1 (6 bases). Source: peripheral blood, taken 28 days after the second AZD1222 dose. This TCR was sampled from an adult who received the AZD1222 COVID-19 vaccine. CDR3 sequence: CASSEQGQAREQFF. DNA of the CDR3: TGTGCCAGCAGTGAACAGGGGCAGGCTAGGGAGCAGTTCTTC.